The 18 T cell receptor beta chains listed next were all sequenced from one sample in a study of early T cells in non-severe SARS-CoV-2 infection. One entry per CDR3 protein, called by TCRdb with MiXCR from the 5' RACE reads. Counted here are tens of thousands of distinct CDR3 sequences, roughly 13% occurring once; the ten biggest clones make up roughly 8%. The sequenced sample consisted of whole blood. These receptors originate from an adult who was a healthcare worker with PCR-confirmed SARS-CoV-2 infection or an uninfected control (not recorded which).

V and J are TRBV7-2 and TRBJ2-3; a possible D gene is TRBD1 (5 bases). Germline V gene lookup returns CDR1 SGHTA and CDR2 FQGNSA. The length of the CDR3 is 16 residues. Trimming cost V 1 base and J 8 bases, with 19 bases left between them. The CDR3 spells CASSLEMGQAFGTQYF. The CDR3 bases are TGTGCCAGCAGCTTAGAGATGGGGCAGGCATTTGGTACGCAGTATTTT. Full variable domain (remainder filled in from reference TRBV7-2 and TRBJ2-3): GAGVSQSPSNKVTEKGKDVELRCDPISGHTALYWYRQSLGQGLEFLIYFQGNSAPDKSGLPSDRFSAERTGGSVSTLTIQRTQQEDSAVYLCASSLEMGQAFGTQYFGPGTRLTVL.

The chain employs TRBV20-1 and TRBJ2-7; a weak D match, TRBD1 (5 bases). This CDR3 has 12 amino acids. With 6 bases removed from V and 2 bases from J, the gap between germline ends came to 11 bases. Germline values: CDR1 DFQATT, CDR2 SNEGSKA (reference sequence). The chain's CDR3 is CSAPRDPYEQYF. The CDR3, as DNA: TGCAGTGCCCCCAGGGATCCCTACGAGCAGTACTTC.

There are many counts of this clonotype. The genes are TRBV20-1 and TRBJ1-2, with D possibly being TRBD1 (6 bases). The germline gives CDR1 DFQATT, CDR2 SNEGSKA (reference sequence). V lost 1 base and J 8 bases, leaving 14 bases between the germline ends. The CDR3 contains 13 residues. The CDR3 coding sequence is TGCAGTGCTAGAGTCCGACAGGAGGGAGGCTACACCTTC. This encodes CSARVRQEGGYTF.

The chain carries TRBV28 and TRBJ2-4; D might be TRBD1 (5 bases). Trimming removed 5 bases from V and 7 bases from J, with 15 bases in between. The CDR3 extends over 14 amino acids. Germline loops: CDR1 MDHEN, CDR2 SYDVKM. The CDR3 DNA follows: TGTGCCAGCAGTCTGGGGCGCAGTCGGAACATTCAGTACTTC. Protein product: CASSLGRSRNIQYF. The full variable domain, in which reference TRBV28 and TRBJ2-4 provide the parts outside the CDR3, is DVKVTQSSRYLVKRTGEKVFLECVQDMDHENMFWYRQDPGLGLRLIYFSYDVKMKEKGDIPEGYSVSREKKERFSLILESASTNQTSMYLCASSLGRSRNIQYFGAGTRLSVL.

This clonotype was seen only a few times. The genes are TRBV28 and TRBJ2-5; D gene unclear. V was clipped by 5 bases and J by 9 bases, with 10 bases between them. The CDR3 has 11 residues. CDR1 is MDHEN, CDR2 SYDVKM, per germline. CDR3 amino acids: CASSRHRAQYF. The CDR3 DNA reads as TGTGCCAGCAGTCGCCACCGGGCCCAGTACTTC. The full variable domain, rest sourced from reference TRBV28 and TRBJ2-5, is DVKVTQSSRYLVKRTGEKVFLECVQDMDHENMFWYRQDPGLGLRLIYFSYDVKMKEKGDIPEGYSVSREKKERFSLILESASTNQTSMYLCASSRHRAQYFGPGTRLLVL.

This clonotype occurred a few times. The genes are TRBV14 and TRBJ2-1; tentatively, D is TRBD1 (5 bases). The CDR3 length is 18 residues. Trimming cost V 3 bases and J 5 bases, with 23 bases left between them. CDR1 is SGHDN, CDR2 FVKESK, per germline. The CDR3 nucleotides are TGTGCCAGCAGCCAGCTCAGGGTGAATCCACAAAGGGACAATGAGCAGTTCTTC. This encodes CASSQLRVNPQRDNEQFF.

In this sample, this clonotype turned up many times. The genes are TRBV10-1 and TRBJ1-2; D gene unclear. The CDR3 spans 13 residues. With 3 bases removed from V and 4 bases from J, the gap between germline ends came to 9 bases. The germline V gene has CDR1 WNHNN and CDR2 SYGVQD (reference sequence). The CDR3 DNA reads TGCGCCAGCAGTGATCGGGCGGGCTATGGCTACACCTTC. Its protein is CASSDRAGYGYTF.

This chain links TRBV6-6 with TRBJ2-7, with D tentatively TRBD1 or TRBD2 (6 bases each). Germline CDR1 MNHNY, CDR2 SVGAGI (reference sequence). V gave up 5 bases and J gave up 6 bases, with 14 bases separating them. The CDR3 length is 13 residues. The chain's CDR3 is CASSPRGDREQYF. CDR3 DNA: TGTGCCAGCAGTCCTAGGGGGGACCGCGAGCAGTACTTC.

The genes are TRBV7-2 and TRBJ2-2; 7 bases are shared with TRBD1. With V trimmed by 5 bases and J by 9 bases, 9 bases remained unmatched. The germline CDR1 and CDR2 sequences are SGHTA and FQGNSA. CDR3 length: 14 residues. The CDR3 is CASSRDSSLWELFF. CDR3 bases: TGTGCCAGCAGCCGGGACAGCTCTCTCTGGGAGCTGTTTTTT.

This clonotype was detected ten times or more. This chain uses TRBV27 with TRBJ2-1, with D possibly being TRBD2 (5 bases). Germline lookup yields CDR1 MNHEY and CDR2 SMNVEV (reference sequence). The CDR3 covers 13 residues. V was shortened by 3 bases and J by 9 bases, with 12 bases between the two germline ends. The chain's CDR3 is CASSLGITSEQFF. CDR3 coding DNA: TGTGCCAGCAGTTTGGGTATCACTAGTGAGCAGTTCTTC.

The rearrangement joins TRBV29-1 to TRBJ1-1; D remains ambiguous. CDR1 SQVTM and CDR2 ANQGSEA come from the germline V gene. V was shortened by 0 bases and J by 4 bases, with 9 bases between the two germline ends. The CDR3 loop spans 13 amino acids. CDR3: CSVEDRAGTEAFF. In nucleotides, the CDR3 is TGCAGCGTTGAAGATCGGGCGGGCACTGAAGCTTTCTTT.

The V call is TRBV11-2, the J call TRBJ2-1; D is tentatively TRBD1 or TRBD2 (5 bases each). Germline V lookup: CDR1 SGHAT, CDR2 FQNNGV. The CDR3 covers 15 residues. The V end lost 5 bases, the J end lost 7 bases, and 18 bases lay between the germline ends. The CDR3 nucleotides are TGTGCCAGCAGCCCAGACTGGGGACCGTTTAATGAGCAGTTCTTC. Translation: CASSPDWGPFNEQFF. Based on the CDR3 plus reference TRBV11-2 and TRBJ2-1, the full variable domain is EAGVAQSPRYKIIEKRQSVAFWCNPISGHATLYWYQQILGQGPKLLIQFQNNGVVDDSQLPKDRFSAERLKGVDSTLKIQPAKLEDSAVYLCASSPDWGPFNEQFFGPGTRLTVL.

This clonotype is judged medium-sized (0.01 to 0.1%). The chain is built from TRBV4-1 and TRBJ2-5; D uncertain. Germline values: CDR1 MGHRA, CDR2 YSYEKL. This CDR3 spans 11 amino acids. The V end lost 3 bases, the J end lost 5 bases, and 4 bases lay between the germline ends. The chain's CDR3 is CASSQDETQYF. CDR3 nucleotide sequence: TGCGCCAGCAGCCAGGATGAGACCCAGTACTTC.

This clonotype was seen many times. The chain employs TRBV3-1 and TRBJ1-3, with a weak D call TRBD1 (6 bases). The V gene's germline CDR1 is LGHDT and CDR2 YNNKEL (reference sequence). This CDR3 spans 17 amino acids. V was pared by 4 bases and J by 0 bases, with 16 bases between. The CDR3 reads CASSLGKGGNSGNTIYF. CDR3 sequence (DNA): TGTGCCAGCAGCCTCGGGAAGGGGGGAAACTCTGGAAACACCATATATTTT.

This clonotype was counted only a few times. The CDR3 DNA is TGTGCCAGCAGCCGGGGACAGAGCTCCTACAATGAGCAGTTCTTC. Encoded protein: CASSRGQSSYNEQFF. The J gene is TRBJ2-1, the V gene TRBV3-1; TRBD1 aligns across 7 bases. The ends lost 4 bases at V and 0 bases at J; junction bases unmatched: 3. Germline V CDR1 and CDR2: LGHDT, YNNKEL (reference sequence). The CDR3 length is 15 residues.

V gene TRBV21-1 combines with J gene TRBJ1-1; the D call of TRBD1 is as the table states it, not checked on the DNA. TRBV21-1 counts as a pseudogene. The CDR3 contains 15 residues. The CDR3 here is CASSKYGRVNTEAFF. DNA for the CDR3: TGTGCCAGCAGCAAGTATGGCAGGGTGAACACTGAAGCTTTCTTT.

The CDR3 is CASSSNLAPTDTQYF. As DNA, the CDR3 is TGTGCCAGCAGCTCGAACCTAGCGCCCACAGATACGCAGTATTTT. The chain has TRBV7-6 and TRBJ2-3; possibly TRBD2 for D (6 bases). V was pared by 4 bases and J by 2 bases, with 13 bases between. This CDR3 is built from 15 residues. Germline-derived CDR1 and CDR2 are SGHVS and FNYEAQ.

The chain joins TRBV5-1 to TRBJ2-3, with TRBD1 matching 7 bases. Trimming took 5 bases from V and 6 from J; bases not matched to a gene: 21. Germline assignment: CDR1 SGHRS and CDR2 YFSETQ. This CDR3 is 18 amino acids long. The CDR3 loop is CASSLAEKGGALMDTQYF. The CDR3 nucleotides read TGCGCCAGCAGTCTCGCGGAGAAAGGGGGCGCTTTGATGGATACGCAGTATTTT.